This T cell receptor (beta chain) appears in the sequencing data of a study of post-analysis software for immune sequencing data. Carried by the TCR beta cDNA libraries were unique molecular identifiers. The source material, about 0.9 to 10 million T cells, gave rise to about 460,000 cDNA molecules. TCRdb independently ran MiXCR on the PCR reads; one entry per CDR3 protein. There are about 540,000 distinct CDR3 sequences in the sample; about a third occur only once, and around 6% lies in the top ten. General study findings and limits: The authors found that F measure strongly co-clustered same-batch samples. The study found TRBV5-6, TRBV5-1 and TRBV20-1 among five or six TRBV segments more frequent in patients than controls. People with multiple sclerosis had a significantly lower normalized Chao1 diversity than controls did.

Note on this clonotype: No antigen is known for it.

This CDR3 is built from 15 residues. The V and J ends lost 3 bases and 4 bases respectively, with 13 bases between them. The rearrangement joins TRBV12-3 or TRBV12-4 to TRBJ2-1; D not certain. Material for sequencing was blood. The sequence was obtained from a girl aged 2 to 17 with multiple sclerosis. CDR3 DNA sequence: TGTGCCAGCAGTTTCAGGACCGGTGGTTACAATGAGCAGTTCTTC. Its protein product is CASSFRTGGYNEQFF.